The 19 T cell receptor beta chains listed next were all sequenced from one sample in a study of CD8+CD57+ T cells in acquired aplastic anemia. Profiling that covered TCR beta VDJ and CDR3 relied on genomic DNA as its template. One entry per CDR3 protein results from TCRdb running MiXCR on the reads. In the table there are under 250,000 distinct CDR3 sequences, about a third of which are singletons. Sample: sorted CD4+, CD8+, or CD8+CD57+ T cells (not recorded which) from PBMCs. The receptors here all came from a human donor in good health, serving as a control.

This chain uses TRBV7-3 with TRBJ2-5, with TRBD1 matching 11 bases. Germline V gene data show CDR1 as SGHTA and CDR2 as FQGTGA. Trimming at V came to 5 bases and at J to 5 bases, leaving 7 bases not matched to a gene. The CDR3 is 15 residues long. The CDR3 here is CASSIRTGGLETQYF. CDR3 sequence (DNA): TGTGCCAGCAGCATCCGGACAGGGGGCCTCGAGACCCAGTACTTC. Complete variable domain (other parts from reference TRBV7-3 and TRBJ2-5): GAGVSQTPSNKVTEKGKYVELRCDPISGHTALYWYRQSLGQGPEFLIYFQGTGAADDSGLPNDRFFAVRPEGSVSTLKIQRTERGDSAVYLCASSIRTGGLETQYFGPGTRLLVL.

This clonotype was observed a single time. The rearrangement uses TRBV9 and TRBJ1-5; no definite D call. Trimming cost V 0 bases and J 2 bases, with 6 bases left between them. Germline CDR1 SGDLS, CDR2 YYNGEE. This CDR3 has 14 amino acids. This chain's CDR3 is CASSVGKGNQPQHF. CDR3 DNA: TGTGCCAGCAGCGTAGGAAAGGGCAATCAGCCCCAGCATTTT.

A note on this clonotype: One junction end does not reproduce the germline sequence, and a read error may be involved. The chain carries TRBV4-1 and TRBJ1-4, with D unclear. CDR3 length: 17 amino acids. Germline lookup yields CDR1 MGHRA and CDR2 YSYEKL. The CDR3 protein is CASSPAARIATNEKLFF. The CDR3 nucleotides are TGCGCCAGCAGTCCAGCAGCGCGAATCGCAACTAATGAGAAACTGTTTTTT.

This clonotype was seen only a few times. The rearrangement links TRBV20-1 to TRBJ2-3; 12 bases are shared with TRBD2. After removal of 4 bases from V and 6 bases from J, the junction contained 17 bases not matched to a gene. CDR1 and CDR2 from the germline V gene are DFQATT and SNEGSKA (reference sequence). The CDR3 extends over 18 amino acids. CDR3 residues: CSAKTSGRGGIISDTQYF. CDR3 coding DNA: TGCAGTGCTAAGACTAGCGGGAGAGGTGGGATAATTTCGGATACGCAGTATTTT.

The chain has TRBV29-1 and TRBJ1-1, with D unclear. V lost 3 bases and J lost 1, with 9 bases in between. This CDR3 region has 13 residues. The germline CDR1 and CDR2 sequences are SQVTM and ANQGSEA. The CDR3 DNA sequence: TGCAGCGTTGAGGGAGGTACGAACACTGAAGCTTTCTTT. It yields the protein CSVEGGTNTEAFF.

To note about this clonotype: This may be a read error, as it is one base from a much larger clone. The chain recombines TRBV2 with TRBJ2-7; 8 bases are shared with TRBD2. Looked up from germline, CDR1 is SNHLY and CDR2 is FYNNEI. V gave up 6 bases and J gave up 6 bases; unmatched junction bases: 10. This CDR3 contains 14 residues. CDR3 loop: CASRRLAIGCEQYF. As DNA, the CDR3 is TGTGCCAGCAGGCGACTAGCGATCGGGTGCGAGCAGTACTTC.

This chain's CDR3 is CASRGTNYGYTF. CDR3 in DNA: TGTGCCAGCAGGGGGACAAACTATGGCTACACCTTC. The rearrangement joins TRBV7-9 to TRBJ1-2; TRBD1 is a possible D gene (6 bases). The CDR3 runs 12 residues. The germline V gene encodes CDR1 SEHNR and CDR2 FQNEAQ (reference sequence). V lost 6 bases to trimming and J lost 2 bases, with 7 bases between them.

This clonotype appeared a few times. V and J are TRBV12-3 or TRBV12-4 and TRBJ2-7; D possibly corresponds to TRBD1 (5 bases). V lost 6 bases, J lost 9 bases, and 33 bases lay in between. The CDR3 loop spans 18 amino acids. The CDR3 DNA follows: TGTGCCAGCAGACGAGCAAATTTTTGGGGCCGGAATACAATTTCGCAGTACTTC. Its protein product is CASRRANFWGRNTISQYF.

The chain is built from TRBV4-1 and TRBJ2-1; D is uncertain. The CDR3 spans 12 residues. V was pared by 0 bases and J by 10 bases, with 7 bases between. Germline V CDR1 and CDR2: MGHRA, YSYEKL. The CDR3 spells CASSQDGREQFF. In DNA, the CDR3 is TGCGCCAGCAGCCAAGATGGACGGGAGCAGTTCTTC.

This clonotype was counted many times. The chain recombines TRBV20-1 with TRBJ1-1; 8 nucleotides line up with TRBD1. The junction had 6 bases not matched to a gene; V was cut back by 0 bases and J by 6 bases. Germline V gene data show CDR1 as DFQATT and CDR2 as SNEGSKA (reference sequence). CDR3 size: 14 residues. CDR3 amino acids: CSARDSQGGAEAFF. The CDR3 region has the DNA TGCAGTGCTAGAGACTCACAGGGGGGGGCTGAAGCTTTCTTT.

This sequence joins TRBV5-1 and TRBJ2-1, with D perhaps matching TRBD2 (7 bases). The germline CDR1 and CDR2 sequences are SGHRS and YFSETQ. The CDR3 runs to 15 residues. Trimming took 1 base from V and 8 from J, leaving 16 bases between them. DNA for the CDR3: TGCGCCAGCAGCTTGTCCGTGGGGGGGCCTCATGAGCAGTTCTTC. This encodes CASSLSVGGPHEQFF.

This clonotype is a singleton in its sample. The chain links TRBV2 to TRBJ2-7; 10 bases fit TRBD1. There are 13 residues in the CDR3. Germline assignment: CDR1 SNHLY and CDR2 FYNNEI. V gave up 3 bases and J gave up 6 bases; unmatched junction bases: 2. The CDR3 nucleotides are TGTGCCAGCAGTGAGGGGACAGGGGTCGAGCAGTACGTC. This encodes CASSEGTGVEQYV.

This clonotype was picked up a small number of times. The rearrangement uses TRBV6-1 and TRBJ2-7; 8 bases map to TRBD2. The V gene end was trimmed by 2 bases and the J gene end by 9 bases; junction bases not matched to a gene: 15. This CDR3 has 16 amino acids. The V gene's germline CDR1 is MNHNS and CDR2 SASEGT. CDR3 nucleotides: TGTGCCAGCAGTGAAACGGCTAGCGGGCGTGCCTCGTGGCAGTACTTC. This sequence encodes CASSETASGRASWQYF.

Regarding this clonotype: The junction departs from the called germline gene at one end, perhaps through a read error. V gene TRBV19 combines with J gene TRBJ1-6; no definite D call. The CDR3 spans 15 residues. Germline V gene lookup returns CDR1 LNHDA and CDR2 SQIVND (reference sequence). The CDR3: CASSPIMENDSPLHF. CDR3 in DNA: TGCGCCAGTAGTCCGATCATGGAAAACGATTCACCCCTCCACTTT.

This clonotype came up many times. J is TRBJ2-5 and V is TRBV2; D ambiguous. This CDR3 is built from 13 residues. V gave up 8 bases and J gave up 2 bases, with 12 bases separating them. The germline CDR1 and CDR2 sequences are SNHLY and FYNNEI. The CDR3: CASGWARQETQYF. CDR3 nucleotides: TGTGCCAGCGGCTGGGCTAGACAAGAGACCCAGTACTTC.

This clonotype came up many times. The CDR3 DNA reads TGCGCCAGCAGTGAGCCTCTAGCGGGAGGACTTATAAGTATGGTGCGGTTCTTC. Translating gives CASSEPLAGGLISMVRFF. The chain employs TRBV10-1 and TRBJ2-1; 11 bases agree with TRBD2. Germline loops: CDR1 WNHNN, CDR2 SYGVQD (reference sequence). J lost 15 bases, V lost 2 bases, and 21 bases had no gene match. The CDR3 has 18 residues.

With respect to this clonotype: A much larger clone lies a single base off, so this may be a read error. J is TRBJ1-1 and V is TRBV5-1, with a possible D match to TRBD1 (6 bases). CDR1 is SGHRS, CDR2 YFSETQ, per germline. There are 15 residues in the CDR3. The CDR3 coding sequence is TGCGCCAGCAGCTTGTTAGGACAGAAGAACACTGAAACTTTCTTT. It is translated as CASSLLGQKNTETFF.

This clonotype came up many times. The chain couples TRBV20-1 to TRBJ2-7; maybe TRBD2 (5 bases). Germline lookup yields CDR1 DFQATT and CDR2 SNEGSKA (reference sequence). The CDR3 runs 13 residues. The V and J ends lost 5 bases and 3 bases respectively, with 14 bases between them. The CDR3 loop is CSARGPPLYEQYF. CDR3 coding DNA: TGCAGTGCTCGCGGGCCGCCGCTCTACGAGCAGTACTTC.

This clonotype was counted a few times. J is TRBJ2-1 and V is TRBV5-1, with no clear D. Deletions cut 4 bases from V and 0 bases from J, with 5 bases between. The germline CDR1 and CDR2 sequences are SGHRS and YFSETQ. CDR3 size: 13 residues. CDR3 coding DNA: TGCGCCAGCAGCCCCTCCTCCTACAATGAGCAGTTCTTC. It specifies CASSPSSYNEQFF.